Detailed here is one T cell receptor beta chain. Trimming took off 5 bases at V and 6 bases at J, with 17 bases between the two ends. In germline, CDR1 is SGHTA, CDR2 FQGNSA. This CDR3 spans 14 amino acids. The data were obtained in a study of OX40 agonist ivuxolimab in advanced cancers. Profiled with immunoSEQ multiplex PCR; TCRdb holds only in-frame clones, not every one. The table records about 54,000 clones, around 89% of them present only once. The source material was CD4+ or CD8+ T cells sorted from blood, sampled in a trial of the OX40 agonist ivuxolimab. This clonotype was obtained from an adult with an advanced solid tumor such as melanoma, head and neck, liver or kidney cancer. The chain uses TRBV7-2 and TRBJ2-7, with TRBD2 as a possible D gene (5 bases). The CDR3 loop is CASSDQGLAGEQYF. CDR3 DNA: TGTGCCAGCAGCGATCAAGGGCTAGCCGGCGAGCAGTACTTC.